The TCR beta chain described here comes from a study of shared clonotypes between healthy human individuals. Over several immunoSEQ plates, each subset's genomic DNA was distributed in even portions. Measured with immunoSEQ multiplex PCR; TCRdb has only the in-frame clones, and not every one. The top ten hold around 12% of the sample, which has some 490,000 clones, almost 80% seen once. The unsorted samples took approximately 98 million PBMCs to get genomic DNA. The CDR3 length is 17 residues. V was trimmed by 0 bases and J by 3 bases, leaving 15 bases between them. The V gene's germline CDR1 is LNHNV and CDR2 YYDKDF (reference sequence).

V and J are TRBV15 and TRBJ1-5; D call uncertain. The receptor was isolated from a woman aged 40 to 50 in good health. Some clones in this sample may be carry-over from other donors' samples. The specimen was PBMCs. The DNA of the CDR3 is TGTGCCACCAGCAGAGATCCGCCTCAGGTTGTCAATCAGCCCCAGCATTTT. Translating gives CATSRDPPQVVNQPQHF.